These 27 T cell receptor beta chains share one sample of origin, sequenced in a study of blood T cell repertoires in COVID-19 (dated by TCRdb to about 2020). The library relied on the immunoSEQ multiplex PCR assay. Entries here come from immuneACCESS through TCRdb and include only in-frame sequences with V and J called. Some clones fail to appear in such tables; in the studies checked, an unresolved V gene covers under half of the shortfall, and the cause of the remainder is unknown. Present in this sample are about 210,000 clones, about 86% of which were seen just once. Less than 3% of the sample is held by the ten biggest clonotypes. The sample was peripheral blood. The receptors come from a man over 45 with active or convalescent COVID-19.

The rearrangement joins TRBV19 to TRBJ2-3, with 12 bases identical to TRBD2. After removal of 6 bases from V and 6 bases from J, the junction contained 10 bases not matched to a gene. The CDR3 runs to 16 residues. The V gene's germline CDR1 is LNHDA and CDR2 SQIVND (reference sequence). The CDR3 nucleotides read TGTGCCAGTAGGCCAAGACTAGCGGGAGAACGCGATACGCAGTATTTT. Amino acid sequence: CASRPRLAGERDTQYF.

This clone was observed a few times. V usage is TRBV5-1 and J usage is TRBJ2-7; the D gene is possibly TRBD2 (6 bases). With 4 bases removed from V and 0 bases from J, the gap between germline ends came to 11 bases. The CDR3 length is 14 residues. Germline V gene data show CDR1 as SGHRS and CDR2 as YFSETQ. Here the CDR3 reads CASSSTGSSYEQYF. Here the CDR3 DNA reads TGCGCCAGCAGCAGTACCGGGAGCTCCTACGAGCAGTACTTC.

The rearrangement joins TRBV5-1 to TRBJ1-6; TRBD1 agrees at 7 bases. CDR1 is SGHRS and CDR2 is YFSETQ in the germline V gene. The V and J ends lost 5 bases and 8 bases, in that order; junction bases with no gene match: 7. CDR3 length: 14 residues. The CDR3 sequence: CASRWDSGDSPLHF. The CDR3 DNA follows: TGCGCCAGCAGGTGGGACAGTGGAGATTCACCCCTCCACTTT.

The J gene is TRBJ2-1, the V gene TRBV3-1 (or the pseudogene TRBV3-2); TRBD2 is a possible D gene (5 bases). The CDR3 totals 16 residues. Germline V gene data show CDR1 as LGHDT and CDR2 as YNNKEL (reference sequence). V was shortened by 6 bases and J by 3 bases, with 18 bases between the two germline ends. CDR3 bases: TGTGCCAGCAGTTTCCGACTAAGCAATTTCTACAATGAGCAGTTCTTC. It specifies CASSFRLSNFYNEQFF.

In its sample, this clone was seen a few times. The J gene is TRBJ2-1, the V gene TRBV19; 8 nucleotides line up with TRBD2. The CDR3 contains 15 residues. V lost 5 bases to trimming and J lost 4 bases; unmatched junction nucleotides: 7. Germline lookup yields CDR1 LNHDA and CDR2 SQIVND (reference sequence). Here the CDR3 DNA reads TGTGCCAGTAGTCTCGACGGGGGGGGATACAATGAGCAGTTCTTC. Translation gives CASSLDGGGYNEQFF.

This clone came up a few times. This chain joins TRBV9 and TRBJ2-1; 15 bases are a match to TRBD2. V was clipped by 0 bases and J by 5 bases; unmatched bases: 3. The CDR3 is 17 residues long. CDR1 and CDR2 from the germline V gene are SGDLS and YYNGEE. The CDR3 region is CASSVVGLAGGNNEQFF. The CDR3 DNA follows: TGTGCCAGCAGCGTAGTAGGACTAGCGGGGGGGAACAATGAGCAGTTCTTC.

This clone was seen more than once but under ten times. The chain has TRBV2 and TRBJ2-7; D is unclear. Germline CDR1 is SNHLY and CDR2 is FYNNEI. V lost 3 bases to trimming and J lost 1 base, with 7 bases between them. The CDR3 is made up of 13 amino acids. The CDR3 region has the DNA TGTGCCAGCAGTGATGGGCTGTCCTACGAGCAGTACTTC. It codes for CASSDGLSYEQYF.

With regard to this clone: The same CDR3 also results from other DNA sequences found in this sample. The chain combines TRBV10-3 with TRBJ2-7; D is uncertain. Germline-derived CDR1 and CDR2 are ENHRY and SYGVKD. There are 13 residues in the CDR3. V was pared by 3 bases and J by 3 bases, with 9 bases between. The CDR3 sequence: CAISEFTDYEQYF. The CDR3, as DNA: TGTGCCATCAGTGAATTCACAGACTACGAGCAGTACTTC.

This clone was seen once. The rearrangement links TRBV5-4 to TRBJ1-6; 7 bases line up with TRBD1. CDR3 length: 17 residues. CDR1 is SGHNT and CDR2 is YYREEE in the germline V gene (reference sequence). With 4 bases clipped from V and 5 bases from J, the junction kept 12 bases outside the gene matches. The CDR3 sequence is CASSPGMGDSHNSPLHF. In nucleotides, the CDR3 is TGTGCCAGCAGCCCAGGCATGGGGGACAGCCATAATTCACCCCTCCACTTT.

As DNA, the CDR3 is TGTGCCTGGGAGGGGACTAGCGGGAGTAAGGGGGCCAACGTCCTGACTTTC. It encodes CAWEGTSGSKGANVLTF. This chain joins TRBV30 and TRBJ2-6, with TRBD2 identical over 14 bases. Germline-derived CDR1 and CDR2 are GTSNPN and SVGIG (reference sequence). CDR3 length: 17 amino acids. The V and J ends lost 5 bases and 4 bases, in that order; junction bases with no gene match: 7.

The rearrangement links TRBV4-1 to TRBJ2-7; the match to TRBD2 covers 7 bases. Germline V gene lookup returns CDR1 MGHRA and CDR2 YSYEKL. The V gene end was trimmed by 1 base and the J gene end by 4 bases; junction bases not matched to a gene: 10. The CDR3 has 16 amino acids. The CDR3 spells CASSQGPTSPIYEQYF. The CDR3 nucleotides read TGCGCCAGCAGCCAAGGCCCGACTAGCCCAATTTACGAGCAGTACTTC.

In its sample, this clone was seen a few times. The chain links TRBV24-1 to TRBJ2-1, with a tentative D call TRBD1 (6 bases). Germline lookup yields CDR1 KGHDR and CDR2 SFDVKD. The CDR3 contains 16 residues. Trimming pared 4 bases from V and 1 base from J, leaving 13 bases between. The CDR3: CATSEPGTLSYNEQFF. CDR3 nucleotides: TGTGCCACCAGTGAGCCCGGGACACTATCCTACAATGAGCAGTTCTTC.

The genes are TRBV5-1 and TRBJ2-3, with 10 bases aligning to TRBD2. The V gene's germline CDR1 is SGHRS and CDR2 YFSETQ. V was clipped by 3 bases and J by 4 bases; unmatched bases: 11. The CDR3 is 17 amino acids. This chain's CDR3 is CASSSSPGLAFSDTQYF. The CDR3 DNA is TGCGCCAGCAGCTCCTCACCGGGACTAGCGTTTTCAGATACGCAGTATTTT. Full variable domain (remainder filled in from reference TRBV5-1 and TRBJ2-3): KAGVTQTPRYLIKTRGQQVTLSCSPISGHRSVSWYQQTPGQGLQFLFEYFSETQRNKGNFPGRFSGRQFSNSRSEMNVSTLELGDSALYLCASSSSPGLAFSDTQYFGPGTRLTVL.

The CDR3 region has the DNA TGTGCCAGCAGTACGACAGCGTTGAATGAGCAGTTCTTC. This codes for CASSTTALNEQFF. The chain is built from TRBV27 and TRBJ2-1, with TRBD1 as a possible D gene (5 bases). This CDR3 has 13 amino acids. The germline gives CDR1 MNHEY, CDR2 SMNVEV (reference sequence). Trimming cost V 5 bases and J 7 bases, with 12 bases left between them.

The genes are TRBV7-9 and TRBJ1-1; D not certain. Per the germline V gene, CDR1 is SEHNR and CDR2 is FQNEAQ (reference sequence). The V end was cut by 1 base, the J end by 6 bases, with 9 bases between. The CDR3 contains 13 residues. DNA for the CDR3: TGTGCCAGCAGCTTAGGGGCGGGTGCTGAAGCTTTCTTT. Its translation: CASSLGAGAEAFF.

CDR3 in DNA: TGTGCCAGCACCGACAGGGGCAATCAGCCCCAGCATTTT. Translated, it gives CASTDRGNQPQHF. V usage is TRBV12-3 or TRBV12-4 and J usage is TRBJ1-5; 7 bases are shared with TRBD1. J lost 2 bases, V lost 7 bases, and 2 bases had no gene match. The CDR3 spans 13 residues.

The gene calls are TRBV7-2 and TRBJ1-3, with D possibly TRBD1 on 5 matching bases. Germline values: CDR1 SGHTA, CDR2 FQGNSA. The CDR3 sequence is 17 residues long. With 5 bases removed from V and 0 bases from J, the gap between germline ends came to 17 bases. The CDR3 spells CASSPLGGGLSGNTIYF. The CDR3 DNA follows: TGTGCCAGCAGCCCTCTTGGGGGAGGGCTCTCTGGAAACACCATATATTTT.

J is TRBJ2-2 and V is TRBV6-1, with 14 positions matching TRBD2. There are 16 residues in the CDR3. Per the germline V gene, CDR1 is MNHNS and CDR2 is SASEGT. After removal of 4 bases from V and 7 bases from J, the junction contained 5 bases not matched to a gene. The CDR3: CASSAGLAGGGGELFF. The CDR3 bases are TGTGCCAGCAGTGCTGGACTAGCGGGGGGAGGCGGGGAGCTGTTTTTT.

The rearrangement uses TRBV19 and TRBJ1-1; TRBD1 aligns across 8 bases. Unmatched junction bases numbered 13, after V lost 10 bases and J lost 6 bases. Germline CDR1 LNHDA, CDR2 SQIVND (reference sequence). The CDR3 loop spans 14 amino acids. CDR3 amino acids: CATRVGQVFSEAFF. The CDR3 DNA is TGTGCCACCAGGGTGGGACAGGTCTTTTCTGAAGCTTTCTTT.

The genes are TRBV7-8 and TRBJ1-2; D unresolved. V was cut by 5 bases and J by 0 bases, with 10 bases left in between. This CDR3 is built from 14 residues. Germline loops: CDR1 SGHVS, CDR2 FQNEAQ. In DNA, the CDR3 is TGTGCCAGCAGCCCACGTGACACTAACTATGGCTACACCTTC. Translation gives CASSPRDTNYGYTF.

The rearrangement joins TRBV6-5 to TRBJ1-6, with D possibly TRBD1 on 5 matching bases. Looked up from germline, CDR1 is MNHEY and CDR2 is SVGAGI. Trimming took 7 bases from V and 9 from J, leaving 16 bases between them. The CDR3 has 14 amino acids. The CDR3 region has the DNA TGTGCCAGCAACTCCGGACAAACAGGTTCACCCCTCCACTTT. Translated, it gives CASNSGQTGSPLHF.

The chain couples TRBV27 to TRBJ1-3; TRBD1 matches 7 bases. Germline CDR1 reads MNHEY; CDR2 reads SMNVEV (reference sequence). The CDR3 consists of 15 residues. Germline trimming cut 0 bases from V and 4 bases from J; bases unmatched to any gene: 3. The CDR3 spells CASSLSPRGGNTIYF. The DNA of the CDR3 is TGTGCCAGCAGTTTATCTCCCAGGGGGGGAAACACCATATATTTT.

The chain combines TRBV10-2 with TRBJ2-3; weak D call: TRBD2 (6 bases). This CDR3 is 15 amino acids long. Germline CDR1 WSHSY, CDR2 SAAADI. Deletions cut 3 bases from V and 2 bases from J, with 12 bases between. The CDR3 region has the DNA TGCGCCAGCAGTGACCTGGGACTGCACACAGATACGCAGTATTTT. Translated: CASSDLGLHTDTQYF.

The J gene is TRBJ1-1, the V gene TRBV5-1; 10 positions match TRBD1. This CDR3 is 16 amino acids long. V was clipped by 0 bases and J by 2 bases; unmatched bases: 4. Germline lookup yields CDR1 SGHRS and CDR2 YFSETQ. The CDR3 DNA reads as TGCGCCAGCAGCTTGGGACAGGGGGCAGTCAACACTGAAGCTTTCTTT. It is translated as CASSLGQGAVNTEAFF.

This clone is labeled medium-sized. The chain recombines TRBV7-6 with TRBJ1-2; 7 bases align to TRBD1. The V gene end was trimmed by 5 bases and the J gene end by 2 bases; junction bases not matched to a gene: 11. Germline loops: CDR1 SGHVS, CDR2 FNYEAQ. The CDR3 has 16 amino acids. In DNA, the CDR3 is TGTGCCAGCAGCCCTATCGACAGGGCATGGAACTATGGCTACACCTTC. Translation gives CASSPIDRAWNYGYTF.

The CDR3, as DNA: TGTGCCTGGAGTGTAAAGGGGCTCGCTAACTATGGCTACACCTTC. Translating gives CAWSVKGLANYGYTF. The chain combines TRBV30 with TRBJ1-2; a weak D match, TRBD1 (5 bases). V lost 0 bases, J lost 0 bases, and 11 bases lay in between. The germline V gene has CDR1 GTSNPN and CDR2 SVGIG (reference sequence). The CDR3 contains 15 residues.

This rearrangement joins TRBV10-3 to TRBJ2-2; TRBD1 aligns across 7 bases. Losses at the gene ends were 3 bases for V and 6 bases for J; bases not matched to a gene: 10. The germline V gene has CDR1 ENHRY and CDR2 SYGVKD. The CDR3 extends over 16 amino acids. DNA of the CDR3: TGTGCCATCAGTGATGGGTCAGGGGGTCGATCCGGGGAGCTGTTTTTT. This encodes CAISDGSGGRSGELFF.